This T cell receptor beta chain is drawn from a study of shared clonotypes between healthy human individuals. Study-level findings and limits: Deeper or shallower sequencing was expected to change how clonotypes are shared among donors.

The CDR3 is 16 amino acids. Germline assignment: CDR1 SGHTA and CDR2 FQGTGA. The V gene end was trimmed by 7 bases and the J gene end by 1 base; junction bases not matched to a gene: 9. Amplification in unsorted PBMC replicate PCRs started from approximately 300 ng DNA, which equals some 29,000 T cell genomes. Measured with immunoSEQ multiplex PCR; TCRdb has only the in-frame clones, and not every one. In the table there are fewer than 650,000 clones, about 82% of which are singletons. With respect to this clone: Its specificity is unknown.

The source is a woman in her thirties or forties in good health. Some clones in this sample may be carry-over from other donors' samples. The sample was PBMCs. The gene calls are TRBV7-3 and TRBJ1-1, with TRBD1 matching over 10 bases. The CDR3 loop is CASNPRGQGWNTEAFF. The CDR3 bases are TGTGCCAGCAACCCTCGGGGACAGGGGTGGAACACTGAAGCTTTCTTT.